This T cell receptor beta chain appears in the sequencing data of a study of blood T cells in healthy people across ages. This CDR3 is built from 14 residues. Trimming took 4 bases from V and 5 from J, leaving 14 bases between them. Germline values: CDR1 SGHVS, CDR2 FNYEAQ. Donors each provided about 10 milliliters of peripheral blood. Findings and limits, study-wide: Donor CMV status was unknown, possibly confounding expanded clonotype changes.

A J-beta primer mix and a sample-barcoded 5' primer were used in a second PCR of roughly 6 to 12 cycles. TCRdb re-called the 5' RACE reads with MiXCR, one entry per CDR3 protein. This table holds hundreds of thousands of distinct CDR3 sequences, around 25% found once. This clonotype was detected only a few times. Antigen unknown. The same sample was also used in a study of T cells of mothers and their children. That study adds: Three healthy Caucasian mothers and their six children were the donors. Related mother-child pairs showed slightly, non-significantly higher overlap than unrelated pairs.

Sequencing input: blood. The V call is TRBV7-6, the J call TRBJ2-5; D is perhaps TRBD2 (5 bases). The sequence derives from a boy aged 5 to 17 in good health. CDR3 in amino acids: CASSSRSPGETQYF. CDR3 DNA: TGTGCCAGCAGCTCGAGGTCCCCGGGGGAGACCCAGTACTTC.